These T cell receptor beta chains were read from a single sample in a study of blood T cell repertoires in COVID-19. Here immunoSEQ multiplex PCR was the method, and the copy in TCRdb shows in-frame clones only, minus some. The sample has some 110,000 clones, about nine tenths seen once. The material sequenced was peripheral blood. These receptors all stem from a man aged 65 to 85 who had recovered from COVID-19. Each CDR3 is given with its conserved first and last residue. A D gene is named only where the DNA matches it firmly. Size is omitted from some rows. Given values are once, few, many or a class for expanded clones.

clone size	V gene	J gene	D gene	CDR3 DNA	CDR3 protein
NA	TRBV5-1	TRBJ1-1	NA	TGCGCCAGCAGCCCCAAGAGGGGAGGGAACACTGAAGCTTTCTTT	CASSPKRGGNTEAFF
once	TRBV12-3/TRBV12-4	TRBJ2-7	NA	TGTGCCAGCAGCCTTCGACCAGACACCGAGCAGTACTTC	CASSLRPDTEQYF
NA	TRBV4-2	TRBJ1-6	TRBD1	TGTGCCAGCAGCCAAGAAGGACAGGGCGATTCACCCCTCCACTTT	CASSQEGQGDSPLHF
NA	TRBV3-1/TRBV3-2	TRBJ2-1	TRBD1	TGTGCCAGCAGCCAATGGGACAGGGCAACTAACAATGAGCAGTTCTTC	CASSQWDRATNNEQFF
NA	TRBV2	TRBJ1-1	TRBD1	TGTGCCAGCAGTTTGGACAGGGCAGGGAACACTGAAGCTTTCTTT	CASSLDRAGNTEAFF
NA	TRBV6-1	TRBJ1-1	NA	TGTGCCAGCAGTTTATCACAGGGCCTGAAGGCTTTCTTT	CASSLSQGLKAFF
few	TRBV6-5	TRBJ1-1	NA	TGTGCCAGCAGTCCACCGACAGGGAACACTGAAGCTTTCTTT	CASSPPTGNTEAFF
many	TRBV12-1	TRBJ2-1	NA	TGTGCCAGCAGCCTGGGTACGACACCTGAGCAGTTCTTC	CASSLGTTPEQFF
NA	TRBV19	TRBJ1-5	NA	TGTGCCAGTAGTCCCCCCGGGAAGGGCAATCAGCCCCAGCATTTT	CASSPPGKGNQPQHF
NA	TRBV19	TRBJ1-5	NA	TGTGCCATAGCGCCGGGAGGGGGCAATCAGCCCCAGCATTTT	CAIAPGGGNQPQHF
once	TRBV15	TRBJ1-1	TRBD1	TGTGCCACCAGCAGAGACCTACCGGGACAGGGCACTGAAGCTTTCTTT	CATSRDLPGQGTEAFF